The rows below give T cell receptor beta chains drawn from one sample of a study of breast tumors, draining lymph nodes, adjacent tissues. TCRdb analysed the multiplex PCR reads with MiXCR anew, one entry per CDR3 protein. The table has about 180,000 distinct CDR3 sequences, about 30% seen once; the top ten hold about 4.5%. Sample: axillary lymph node tissue. The receptors were gathered from a female donor with breast cancer. Some clones in this sample may be carry-over from other donors' samples. The CDR3 runs from the conserved cysteine through the conserved F or W. D genes are given only for firm matches. Clone sizes are given selectively: once, few, many, or a class where the clone is expanded.

D gene,V gene,clone size,J gene,CDR3 protein,CDR3 DNA
-,TRBV2,many,TRBJ2-1,CASQVYNEQFF,TGTGCCAGTCAGGTCTACAATGAGCAGTTCTTC
-,TRBV5-6,many,TRBJ2-3,CASSSDRYGTDTQYF,TGTGCCAGCAGCTCAGACAGGTACGGCACAGATACGCAGTATTTT
TRBD1,TRBV6-6,many,TRBJ1-3,CASSYEGQGYAGNTIYF,TGTGCCAGCAGTTACGAGGGACAGGGGTATGCTGGAAACACCATATATTTT
-,TRBV29-1,-,TRBJ2-1,CSVQTSSPNEQFF,TGCAGCGTTCAGACTAGTTCACCCAATGAGCAGTTCTTC
TRBD1,TRBV7-9,many,TRBJ1-4,CASSYGQAGVNEKLFF,TGTGCCAGCAGCTACGGACAGGCGGGGGTTAATGAAAAACTGTTTTTT
TRBD1,TRBV7-6,many,TRBJ2-1,CASSLSPGQRDYNEQFF,TGTGCCAGCAGCTTAAGCCCGGGACAGCGAGATTACAATGAGCAGTTCTTC
-,TRBV4-2,-,TRBJ2-7,CASSRTGGEQCF,TGTGCCAGCAGCCGAACAGGAGGGGAGCAGTGCTTC
TRBD1,TRBV4-3,-,TRBJ1-1,CASSQADRVNTEAFF,TGCGCCAGCAGCCAAGCGGACAGGGTGAACACTGAAGCTTTCTTT
-,TRBV29-1,-,TRBJ2-5,CSVASGEGQETQYF,TGCAGCGTTGCTTCAGGGGAAGGGCAAGAGACCCAGTACTTC
-,TRBV2,-,TRBJ2-1,CASSANDINNEQFF,TGTGCCAGCAGTGCTAATGATATCAACAATGAGCAGTTCTTC
TRBD1,TRBV4-2,-,TRBJ2-6,CASSPPNRGNNANVLTF,TGTGCCAGCAGCCCTCCAAACAGGGGAAATAATGCCAACGTCCTGACTTTC
-,TRBV10-2,-,TRBJ1-6,CASSSDSDSPLHF,TGCGCCAGCAGCTCCGACAGCGATTCACCCCTCCACTTT
-,TRBV6-6,-,TRBJ2-7,CASSPPKSLSPYEQYF,TGTGCCAGCAGTCCTCCCAAGAGTTTGAGCCCCTACGAGCAGTACTTC
-,TRBV7-8,many,TRBJ1-3,CASSLYRPSSGNTIYF,TGTGCCAGCAGCTTATACAGGCCGAGCTCTGGAAACACCATATATTTT
-,TRBV6-2/TRBV6-3,few,TRBJ2-7,CASSRALSSYEQYF,TGTGCCAGCAGTCGGGCCCTGAGCTCCTACGAGCAGTACTTC
-,TRBV29-1,many,TRBJ1-3,CSGQEGTGNTIYF,TGCAGCGGGCAGGAAGGAACGGGAAACACCATATATTTT
TRBD1,TRBV4-2,-,TRBJ1-4,CASSQEGTGTFF,TGTGCCAGCAGCCAAGAAGGGACAGGGACATTTTTT
TRBD1,TRBV20-1,many,TRBJ1-2,CSARGQGGYGYTF,TGCAGTGCTAGGGGACAGGGGGGCTATGGCTACACCTTC
-,TRBV9,many,TRBJ2-7,CASEFPSRGASYEQYF,TGTGCCAGCGAATTCCCCTCGAGGGGCGCGTCCTACGAGCAGTACTTC
-,TRBV5-6,-,TRBJ2-1,CASRWGLRNEQFF,TGTGCCAGCAGGTGGGGACTTCGCAATGAGCAGTTCTTC
TRBD2,TRBV9,many,TRBJ2-7,CASSPRTSGFYEQYF,TGTGCCAGCAGCCCTCGGACTAGCGGCTTCTACGAGCAGTACTTC
-,TRBV27,-,TRBJ2-2,CASAQGAGELFF,TGTGCCAGCGCCCAAGGGGCCGGGGAGCTGTTTTTT
-,TRBV2,many,TRBJ1-5,CASSELGERNQPQHF,TGTGCCAGCAGTGAGTTAGGGGAACGCAATCAGCCCCAGCATTTT
-,TRBV9,many,TRBJ2-5,CASSVTGGYQETQYF,TGTGCCAGCAGCGTAACGGGGGGCTATCAAGAGACCCAGTACTTC
TRBD2,TRBV7-9,many,TRBJ2-2,CASSFPLAGAIMNTGELFF,TGTGCCAGCAGCTTCCCGCTAGCGGGAGCGATAATGAACACCGGGGAGCTGTTTTTT
-,TRBV11-3,many,TRBJ2-1,CASSPASYNEQFF,TGTGCCAGCAGCCCAGCGAGTTACAATGAGCAGTTCTTC
-,TRBV4-1,many,TRBJ1-5,CASSRENSNQPQHF,TGCGCCAGCAGCCGAGAGAATAGCAATCAGCCCCAGCATTTT
-,TRBV7-9,-,TRBJ1-2,CASSQALYGYTF,TGTGCCAGCAGCCAGGCTCTTTATGGCTACACCTTC
-,TRBV27,few,TRBJ1-2,CASSPRVNYGYTF,TGTGCCAGCAGTCCCAGAGTTAACTATGGCTACACCTTC
TRBD1,TRBV10-3,few,TRBJ2-2,CATSYGTGFF,TGTGCCACTAGCTACGGGACAGGCTTTTTT
TRBD1,TRBV29-1,-,TRBJ1-6,CSAGTANSPLHF,TGCAGCGCCGGGACAGCAAATTCACCCCTCCACTTT